These T cell receptor beta chains were read from a single sample in a study of shared clonotypes between healthy human individuals. Produced via immunoSEQ multiplex PCR; TCRdb's table is partial and in-frame only. The sample carries about 600,000 clones, approximately 97% recorded once. The specimen sequenced was naive CD4+ T cells sorted from blood. These receptors all come from a woman younger than 45 in good health. The CDR3 runs from the conserved cysteine through the conserved F or W. Fields, in order: clone size, J gene, V gene, D gene, CDR3 protein, CDR3 DNA. A D gene is named only where the DNA matches it firmly. Clone size is stated in some rows and not others, as once, few, many or a class when expanded.

once | TRBJ1-2 | TRBV30 | . | CACQFLRPQYGYTF | TGTGCCTGCCAATTTCTTCGTCCCCAATATGGCTACACCTTC
few | TRBJ2-1 | TRBV18 | . | CASSPLPRGEQFF | TGTGCCAGCTCACCCCTGCCGCGGGGTGAGCAGTTCTTC
. | TRBJ2-3 | TRBV11-2 | . | CASLGRGTRAGVLDTQYF | TGTGCCAGCCTAGGCAGGGGGACCCGAGCGGGAGTCTTAGATACGCAGTATTTT
. | TRBJ1-4 | TRBV18 | . | CASSPAGETNEKLFF | TGTGCCAGCTCACCTGCGGGCGAAACTAATGAAAAACTGTTTTTT
. | TRBJ1-5 | TRBV27 | . | CASSAGGPRSQPQHF | TGTGCCAGCAGTGCCGGGGGACCCAGGAGTCAGCCCCAGCATTTT
. | TRBJ1-2 | TRBV29-1 | TRBD1 | CSVRTAGGGYTF | TGCAGCGTCCGAACGGCAGGGGGTGGCTACACCTTC
. | TRBJ2-1 | TRBV7-2 | TRBD2 | CASSSGSGNEQFF | TGTGCCAGCAGCTCCGGTAGCGGGAACGAGCAGTTCTTC
. | TRBJ2-5 | TRBV6-1 | . | CASSMSAGLVETQYF | TGTGCCAGCAGTATGAGCGCGGGATTGGTAGAGACCCAGTACTTC
. | TRBJ1-5 | TRBV7-9 | . | CASSLVSGSDSNQPQHF | TGTGCCAGCAGCTTAGTTTCGGGCAGCGATAGCAATCAGCCCCAGCATTTT
. | TRBJ2-7 | TRBV5-8 | . | CASSSWRPPYEQYF | TGTGCCAGCAGCTCTTGGCGGCCGCCCTACGAGCAGTACTTC
. | TRBJ2-5 | TRBV30 | . | CAWSPGSSEETQYF | TGTGCCTGGAGCCCCGGGAGTAGCGAGGAGACCCAGTACTTC
. | TRBJ2-3 | TRBV27 | TRBD2 | CASSSAGVSTDTQYF | TGTGCCAGCAGTTCAGCGGGAGTTAGCACAGATACGCAGTATTTT
. | TRBJ2-5 | TRBV28 | . | CASSSSTAYQETQYF | TGTGCCAGCAGTTCCTCGACAGCCTACCAAGAGACCCAGTACTTC
. | TRBJ1-1 | TRBV6-6 | TRBD1 | CASSTGTGPYEAFF | TGTGCCAGCAGTACCGGGACAGGGCCCTATGAAGCTTTCTTT
once | TRBJ1-2 | TRBV6-5 | . | CASSPRGAGYTF | TGTGCCAGCAGCCCGAGGGGCGCGGGCTACACCTTC
. | TRBJ1-5 | TRBV27 | . | CASSSRLTRDQPQHF | TGTGCCAGCAGTTCCCGCCTGACACGAGATCAGCCCCAGCATTTT
. | TRBJ2-5 | TRBV28 | . | CASSLYGRPPTRDQETQYF | TGTGCCAGCAGTTTATATGGCAGGCCCCCAACGAGAGATCAAGAGACCCAGTACTTC
. | TRBJ2-7 | TRBV18 | TRBD1 | CASSPLRQGAYEQYF | TGTGCCAGCTCACCACTGAGACAGGGGGCTTACGAGCAGTACTTC
once | TRBJ2-1 | TRBV5-1 | TRBD2 | CASSILAGAYNEQFF | TGCGCCAGCAGCATCCTAGCGGGAGCTTACAATGAGCAGTTCTTC
. | TRBJ2-5 | TRBV15 | . | CATSRDRQVETQYF | TGTGCCACCAGCAGAGATCGTCAGGTAGAGACCCAGTACTTC
. | TRBJ1-2 | TRBV6-1 | . | CASRQLGPPNYGYTF | TGTGCCAGCAGGCAACTGGGACCGCCGAACTATGGCTACACCTTC
. | TRBJ2-1 | TRBV21-1 | . | CASSERQGASYNEQFF | TGTGCCAGCAGCGAAAGACAGGGGGCATCCTACAATGAGCAGTTCTTC
. | TRBJ1-3 | TRBV7-2 | . | CASSLSPSGNTIYF | TGTGCCAGCAGCTTAAGCCCCTCTGGAAACACCATATATTTT
. | TRBJ2-7 | TRBV18 | TRBD2 | CASSPSLAASDSYEQYF | TGTGCCAGCTCACCTTCACTAGCGGCATCCGACTCCTACGAGCAGTACTTC
. | TRBJ2-7 | TRBV7-9 | . | CASSFGAGPYEQYF | TGTGCCAGCAGCTTCGGCGCGGGGCCCTACGAGCAGTACTTC
. | TRBJ2-6 | TRBV7-9 | . | CASSLGRAGANVLTF | TGTGCCAGCAGCTTAGGCCGGGCCGGGGCCAACGTCCTGACTTTC
. | TRBJ1-2 | TRBV30 | . | CAWNAGPPYGYTF | TGTGCCTGGAATGCGGGTCCCCCCTATGGCTACACCTTC
. | TRBJ1-2 | TRBV28 | . | CASSFELGVNGYTF | TGTGCCAGCAGTTTCGAATTAGGTGTTAATGGCTACACCTTC
. | TRBJ2-5 | TRBV6-5 | TRBD1 | CASSTGVQETQYF | TGTGCCAGCAGTACAGGGGTCCAAGAGACCCAGTACTTC
. | TRBJ1-1 | TRBV19 | . | CASSIELNTEAFF | TGTGCCAGTAGTATAGAACTGAACACTGAAGCTTTCTTT
. | TRBJ2-2 | TRBV30 | TRBD1 | CAWSFRGLDTGELFF | TGTGCCTGGAGTTTTAGGGGGCTCGACACCGGGGAGCTGTTTTTT
. | TRBJ2-7 | TRBV5-1 | TRBD2 | CASSLASGTSYEQYF | TGCGCCAGCAGCTTGGCTAGCGGAACCTCCTACGAGCAGTACTTC
. | TRBJ1-6 | TRBV5-5 | . | CASSPTGTNSPLHF | TGTGCCAGCAGCCCAACAGGGACCAATTCACCCCTCCACTTT
. | TRBJ1-2 | TRBV7-2 | TRBD1 | CASSLLSTGYRGYTF | TGTGCCAGCAGCCTCTTGTCGACAGGGTATCGTGGCTACACCTTC
. | TRBJ2-7 | TRBV4-1 | TRBD2 | CASSQDLAAYEQYF | TGCGCCAGCAGCCAGGATCTAGCGGCCTACGAGCAGTACTTC
. | TRBJ1-5 | TRBV28 | . | CASSWVGNQPQHF | TGTGCCAGCAGTTGGGTGGGCAATCAGCCCCAGCATTTT
. | TRBJ1-2 | TRBV28 | . | CASSSPAGNYGYTF | TGTGCCAGCAGTTCCCCCGCCGGGAACTATGGCTACACCTTC
. | TRBJ1-2 | TRBV28 | . | CASGRPNYGYTF | TGTGCCAGCGGCCGGCCTAACTATGGCTACACCTTC
. | TRBJ1-5 | TRBV5-4 | . | CASSSGGDQPQHF | TGTGCCAGCAGCTCTGGGGGGGATCAGCCCCAGCATTTT
. | TRBJ1-3 | TRBV5-6 | TRBD1 | CASSLGQGILSGNTIYF | TGTGCCAGCAGCTTGGGACAGGGAATCCTCTCTGGAAACACCATATATTTT
. | TRBJ2-3 | TRBV4-1 | . | CASSPGLITDTQYF | TGCGCCAGCAGCCCGGGACTCATCACAGATACGCAGTATTTT
. | TRBJ1-1 | TRBV7-9 | . | CASTSESGVTEAFF | TGTGCCAGCACCAGTGAGTCAGGTGTAACTGAAGCTTTCTTT